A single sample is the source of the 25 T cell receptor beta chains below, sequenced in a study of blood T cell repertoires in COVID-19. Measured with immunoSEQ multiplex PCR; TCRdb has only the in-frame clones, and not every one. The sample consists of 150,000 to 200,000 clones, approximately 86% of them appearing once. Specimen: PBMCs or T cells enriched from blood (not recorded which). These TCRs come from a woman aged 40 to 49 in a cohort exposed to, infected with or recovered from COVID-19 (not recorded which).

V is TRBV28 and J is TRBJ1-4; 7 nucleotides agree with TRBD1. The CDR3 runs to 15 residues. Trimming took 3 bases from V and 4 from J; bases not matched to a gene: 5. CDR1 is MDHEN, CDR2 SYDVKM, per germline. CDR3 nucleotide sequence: TGTGCCAGCAGTTTTGGACAGGCTTATAATGAAAAACTGTTTTTT. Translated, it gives CASSFGQAYNEKLFF.

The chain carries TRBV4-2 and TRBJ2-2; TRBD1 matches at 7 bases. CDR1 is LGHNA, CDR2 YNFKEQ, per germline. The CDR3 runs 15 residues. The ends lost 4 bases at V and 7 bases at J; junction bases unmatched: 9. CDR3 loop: CASSPRQGGGGELFF. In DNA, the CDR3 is TGTGCCAGCAGCCCCAGACAGGGCGGAGGCGGGGAGCTGTTTTTT.

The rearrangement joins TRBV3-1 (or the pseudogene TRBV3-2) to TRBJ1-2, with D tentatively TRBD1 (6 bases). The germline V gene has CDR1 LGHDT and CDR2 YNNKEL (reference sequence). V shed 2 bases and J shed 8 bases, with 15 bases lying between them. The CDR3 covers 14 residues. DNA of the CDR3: TGTGCCAGCAGCCAATATGTCTCAGGGGAAGGCTACACCTTC. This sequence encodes CASSQYVSGEGYTF.

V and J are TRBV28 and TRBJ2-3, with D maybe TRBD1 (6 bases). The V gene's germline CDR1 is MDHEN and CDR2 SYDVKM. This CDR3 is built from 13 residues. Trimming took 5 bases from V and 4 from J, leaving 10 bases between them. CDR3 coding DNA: TGTGCCAGCAGTGGCACAGGGCCAGATACGCAGTATTTT. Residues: CASSGTGPDTQYF.

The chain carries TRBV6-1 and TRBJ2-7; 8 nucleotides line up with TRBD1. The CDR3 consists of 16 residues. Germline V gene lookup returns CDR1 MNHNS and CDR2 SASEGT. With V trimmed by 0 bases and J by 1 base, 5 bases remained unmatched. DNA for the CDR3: TGTGCCAGCAGTGAAGCGCTTGGACAGGGATCCTACGAGCAGTACTTC. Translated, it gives CASSEALGQGSYEQYF.

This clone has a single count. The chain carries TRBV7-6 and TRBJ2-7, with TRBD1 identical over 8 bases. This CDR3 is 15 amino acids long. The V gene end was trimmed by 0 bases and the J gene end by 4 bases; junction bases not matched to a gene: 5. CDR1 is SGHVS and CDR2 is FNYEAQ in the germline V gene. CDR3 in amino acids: CASSLAQGAGYEQYF. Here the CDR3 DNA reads TGTGCCAGCAGCTTAGCTCAGGGGGCTGGGTACGAGCAGTACTTC.

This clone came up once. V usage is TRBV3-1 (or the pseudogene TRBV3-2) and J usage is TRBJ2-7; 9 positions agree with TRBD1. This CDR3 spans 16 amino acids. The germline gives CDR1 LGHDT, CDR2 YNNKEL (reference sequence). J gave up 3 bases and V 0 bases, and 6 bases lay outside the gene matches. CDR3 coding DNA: TGTGCCAGCAGCCAAGATGTCCGGACAGGGGACTACGAGCAGTACTTC. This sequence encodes CASSQDVRTGDYEQYF.

The CDR3 reads CASSEQGVIYEQYF. As DNA, the CDR3 is TGTGCCAGCAGTGAACAGGGGGTTATCTACGAGCAGTACTTC. V gene TRBV25-1 combines with J gene TRBJ2-7; 7 nucleotides line up with TRBD1. The CDR3 has 14 residues. Trimming cost V 2 bases and J 3 bases; bases outside gene matches: 4. Looked up from germline, CDR1 is MGHDK and CDR2 is SYGVNS.

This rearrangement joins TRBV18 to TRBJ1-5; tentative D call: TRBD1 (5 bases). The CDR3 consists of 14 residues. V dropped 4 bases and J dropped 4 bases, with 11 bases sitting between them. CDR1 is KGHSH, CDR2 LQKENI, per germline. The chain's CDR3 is CASSQGVGNQPQHF. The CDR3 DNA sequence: TGTGCCAGCTCACAAGGGGTCGGAAATCAGCCCCAGCATTTT.

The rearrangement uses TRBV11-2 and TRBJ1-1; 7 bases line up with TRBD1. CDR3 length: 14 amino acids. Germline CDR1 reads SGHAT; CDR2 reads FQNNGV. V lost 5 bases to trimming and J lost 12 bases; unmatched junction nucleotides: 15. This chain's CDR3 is CASSLAGTDRKSFF. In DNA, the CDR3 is TGTGCCAGCAGCCTAGCCGGGACAGACAGGAAATCTTTCTTT.

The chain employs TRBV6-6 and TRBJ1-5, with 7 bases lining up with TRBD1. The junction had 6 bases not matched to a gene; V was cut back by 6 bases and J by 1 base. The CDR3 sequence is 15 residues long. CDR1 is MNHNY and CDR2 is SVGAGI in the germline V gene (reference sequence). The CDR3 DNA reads TGTGCCAGCAGCCCCCAGGGGGAGAGCAATCAGCCCCAGCATTTT. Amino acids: CASSPQGESNQPQHF.

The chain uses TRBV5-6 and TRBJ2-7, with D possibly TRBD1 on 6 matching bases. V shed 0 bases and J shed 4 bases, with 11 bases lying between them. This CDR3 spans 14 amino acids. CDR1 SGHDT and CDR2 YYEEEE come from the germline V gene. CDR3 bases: TGTGCCAGCAGCTTGGGGTACAGGGAGTACGAGCAGTACTTC. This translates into CASSLGYREYEQYF.

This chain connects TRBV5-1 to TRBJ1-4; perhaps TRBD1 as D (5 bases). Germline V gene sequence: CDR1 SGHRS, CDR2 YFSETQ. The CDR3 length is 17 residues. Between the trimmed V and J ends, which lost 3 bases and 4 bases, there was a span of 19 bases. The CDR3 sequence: CASSSRDKRGNNEKLFF. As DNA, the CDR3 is TGCGCCAGCAGCTCCAGAGATAAAAGGGGAAATAATGAAAAACTGTTTTTT.

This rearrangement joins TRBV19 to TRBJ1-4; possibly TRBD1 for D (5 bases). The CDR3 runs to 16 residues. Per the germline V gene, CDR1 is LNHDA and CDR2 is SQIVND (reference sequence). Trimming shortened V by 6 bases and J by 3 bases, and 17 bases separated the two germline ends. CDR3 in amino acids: CASSRTDSTPNEKLFF. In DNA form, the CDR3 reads TGTGCCAGTAGCCGAACTGACAGTACCCCTAATGAAAAACTGTTTTTT. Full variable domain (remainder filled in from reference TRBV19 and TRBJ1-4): DGGITQSPKYLFRKEGQNVTLSCEQNLNHDAMYWYRQDPGQGLRLIYYSQIVNDFQKGDIAEGYSVSREKKESFPLTVTSAQKNPTAFYLCASSRTDSTPNEKLFFGSGTQLSVL.

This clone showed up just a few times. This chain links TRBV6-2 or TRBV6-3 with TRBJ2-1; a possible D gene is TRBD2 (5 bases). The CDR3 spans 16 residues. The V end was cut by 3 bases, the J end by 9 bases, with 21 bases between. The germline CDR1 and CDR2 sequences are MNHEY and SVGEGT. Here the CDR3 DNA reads TGTGCCAGCAGTTATAAAATAGACGGGGATTGGGGTGAGCAGTTCTTC. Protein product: CASSYKIDGDWGEQFF.

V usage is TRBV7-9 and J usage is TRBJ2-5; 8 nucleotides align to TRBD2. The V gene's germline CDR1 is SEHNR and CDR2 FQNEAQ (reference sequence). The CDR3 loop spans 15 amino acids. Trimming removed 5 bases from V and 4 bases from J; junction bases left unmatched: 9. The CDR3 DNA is TGTGCCAGCAGCCTTGCGGGAGGTTCGGGAGAGACCCAGTACTTC. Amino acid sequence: CASSLAGGSGETQYF. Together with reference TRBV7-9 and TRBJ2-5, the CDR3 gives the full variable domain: DTGVSQNPRHKITKRGQNVTFRCDPISEHNRLYWYRQTLGQGPEFLTYFQNEAQLEKSRLLSDRFSAERPKGSFSTLEIQRTEQGDSAMYLCASSLAGGSGETQYFGPGTRLLVL.

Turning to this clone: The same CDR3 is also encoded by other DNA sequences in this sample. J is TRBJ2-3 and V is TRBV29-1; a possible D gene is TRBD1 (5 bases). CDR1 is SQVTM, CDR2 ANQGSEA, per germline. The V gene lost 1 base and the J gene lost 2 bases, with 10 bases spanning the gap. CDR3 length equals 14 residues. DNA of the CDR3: TGCAGCGTTGAAGGCCAGGGCTACACAGATACGCAGTATTTT. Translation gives CSVEGQGYTDTQYF.

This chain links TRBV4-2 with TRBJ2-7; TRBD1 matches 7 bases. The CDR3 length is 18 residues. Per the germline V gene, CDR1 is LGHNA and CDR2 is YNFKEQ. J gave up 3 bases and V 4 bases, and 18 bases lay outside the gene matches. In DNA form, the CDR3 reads TGTGCCAGCAGCCCCCAAGAATCCTCCCGGGACAGAATCTACGAGCAGTACTTC. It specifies CASSPQESSRDRIYEQYF.

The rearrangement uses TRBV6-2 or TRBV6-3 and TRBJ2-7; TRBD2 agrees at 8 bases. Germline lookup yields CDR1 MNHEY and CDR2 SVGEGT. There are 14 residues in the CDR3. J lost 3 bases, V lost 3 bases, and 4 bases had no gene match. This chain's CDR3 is CASSYSGTGYEQYF. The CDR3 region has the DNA TGTGCCAGCAGTTATAGCGGGACGGGCTACGAGCAGTACTTC.

The chain's CDR3 is CASSRGTGSNQPQHF. The DNA for the CDR3 is TGTGCCAGCAGCCGAGGGACAGGGAGCAATCAGCCCCAGCATTTT. The V call is TRBV16, the J call TRBJ1-5, with TRBD1 matching over 9 bases. The germline V gene has CDR1 KGHSY and CDR2 FQNENV. Germline trimming cut 4 bases from V and 1 base from J; bases unmatched to any gene: 2. There are 15 residues in the CDR3.

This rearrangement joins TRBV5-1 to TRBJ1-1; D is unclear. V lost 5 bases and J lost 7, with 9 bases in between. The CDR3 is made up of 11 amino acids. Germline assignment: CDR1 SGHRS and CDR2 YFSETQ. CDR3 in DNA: TGCGCCAGCAGTGGAGGGAATGAAGCTTTCTTT. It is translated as CASSGGNEAFF. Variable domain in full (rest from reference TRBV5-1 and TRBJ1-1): KAGVTQTPRYLIKTRGQQVTLSCSPISGHRSVSWYQQTPGQGLQFLFEYFSETQRNKGNFPGRFSGRQFSNSRSEMNVSTLELGDSALYLCASSGGNEAFFGQGTRLTVV.

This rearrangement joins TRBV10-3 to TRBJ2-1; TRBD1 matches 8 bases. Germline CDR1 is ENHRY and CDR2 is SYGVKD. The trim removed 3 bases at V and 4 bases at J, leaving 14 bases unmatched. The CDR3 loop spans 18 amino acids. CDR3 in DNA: TGTGCCATCAGTGAATCCCCTGGACAGGGTGGAAGGTACAATGAGCAGTTCTTC. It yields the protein CAISESPGQGGRYNEQFF.

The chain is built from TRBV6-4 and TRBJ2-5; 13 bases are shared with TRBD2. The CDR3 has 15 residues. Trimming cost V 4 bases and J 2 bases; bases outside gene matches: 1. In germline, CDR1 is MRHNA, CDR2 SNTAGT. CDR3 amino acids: CASSATSGGQETQYF. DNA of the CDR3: TGTGCCAGCAGTGCGACTAGCGGGGGGCAAGAGACCCAGTACTTC.

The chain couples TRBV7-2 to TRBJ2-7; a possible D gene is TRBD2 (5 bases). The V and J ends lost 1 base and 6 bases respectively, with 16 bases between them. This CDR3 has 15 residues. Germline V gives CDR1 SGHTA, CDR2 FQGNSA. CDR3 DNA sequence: TGTGCCAGCAGCTTAGGAGCGGCCCAAATCGGCGAGCAGTACTTC. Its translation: CASSLGAAQIGEQYF.

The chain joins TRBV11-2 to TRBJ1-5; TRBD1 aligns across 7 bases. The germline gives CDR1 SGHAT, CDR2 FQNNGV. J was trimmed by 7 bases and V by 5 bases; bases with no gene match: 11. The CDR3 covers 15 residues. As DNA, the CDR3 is TGTGCCAGCAGCACCGGGACAGAGGGTGGGCAGCCCCAGCATTTT. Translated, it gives CASSTGTEGGQPQHF.